The clone carrying this T cell receptor beta chain showed up just a few times. Its matching antigen is unknown. These data come from a study of T-cell reconstitution after alpha-beta-depleted transplantation in children. Study observations and caveats: Day-60 TCRbeta diversity that was high in some patients was derived from surviving recipient T cells and thymic progenitors. Expanded graft clones, several hundred of them, were reportedly the source of alpha-beta T cells about two months after transplant. Newly made T cells mostly supplied T-cell counts and diversity one year after transplant.

Unique molecular identifiers were incorporated when the TCRbeta library was constructed. TCRdb re-called the PCR reads through MiXCR, storing one row per CDR3 protein. The sample has about 420,000 distinct CDR3 sequences, 15% to 20% seen once. CDR3 length: 14 residues. V shed 0 bases and J shed 12 bases, with 12 bases lying between them. Germline CDR1 is MNHEY and CDR2 is SVGAGI. This chain connects TRBV6-5 to TRBJ1-6; possibly TRBD1 for D (6 bases). The sequence was obtained from a boy less than two years old who had a stem cell transplant for Wiskott-Aldrich syndrome, so the T cells may come from the graft donor. The sample here was PBMCs, mostly from graft donor cells, taken 360 days after TCRalphabeta/CD19-depleted stem cell transplant. CDR3 region: CASSYSLTGKPLHF. CDR3 coding DNA: TGTGCCAGCAGTTACTCGCTGACAGGAAAACCCCTCCACTTT.